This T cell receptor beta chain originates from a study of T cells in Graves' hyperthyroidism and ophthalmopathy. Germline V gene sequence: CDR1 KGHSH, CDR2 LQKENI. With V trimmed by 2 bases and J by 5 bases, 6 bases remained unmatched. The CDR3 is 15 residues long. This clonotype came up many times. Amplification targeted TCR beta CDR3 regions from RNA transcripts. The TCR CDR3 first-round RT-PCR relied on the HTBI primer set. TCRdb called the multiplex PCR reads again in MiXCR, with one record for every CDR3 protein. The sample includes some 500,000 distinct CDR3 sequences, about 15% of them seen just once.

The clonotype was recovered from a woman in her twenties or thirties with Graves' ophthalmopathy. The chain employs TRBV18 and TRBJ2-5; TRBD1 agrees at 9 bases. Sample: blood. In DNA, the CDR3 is TGTGCCAGCTCACCATCGACAGGGGGGAAGGAGACCCAGTACTTC. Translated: CASSPSTGGKETQYF.